This TCR beta chain was recovered during a study of OX40 agonist ivuxolimab in advanced cancers. Regarding the research as a whole: Ivuxolimab was an agonistic, fully human IgG2 monoclonal antibody directed against OX40 (CD134), a costimulatory receptor. Intravenous ivuxolimab was administered to patients every 2 weeks at six dose levels: 0.01, 0.1, 0.3, 1.5, 3 and 10 mg/kg. Among the approximately 54 dose-escalation patients, about 19 had hepatocellular carcinoma, around 15 melanoma, 9 renal cell carcinoma and 9 head and neck cancer. A male proportion of 70% to 90% and a mean age of around 60 years, ranging from 23 to 79, were recorded for the dose-escalation cohort. Patients were allowed to have had prior anti-PD-1, anti-PD-L1 or anti-CTLA-4 therapy, and 30% to 50% of the dose-escalation patients had previously received checkpoint inhibitors. Partial responses were achieved by three dose-escalation patients, of whom one had hepatocellular carcinoma and two had cutaneous melanoma. The purpose of peripheral TCRbeta sequencing was to test whether ivuxolimab changed TCR sequence diversity and led to clonal T-cell expansion. The paper describes the monotherapy dose-escalation part (N ≈ 52 patients) of the phase I trial of ivuxolimab.

To note about this clone: It lacks a known antigen. No much larger clonotype is one base removed from it; base qualities were not supplied.

Patients with autoimmune disease history or receiving systemic immunosuppression were excluded from the trial. In every dose cohort, peripheral blood was drawn for TCR sequencing at baseline, cycle 4 day 1, and cycle 7 day 1. The samples were drawn from a first-in-human, open-label, multicenter phase I dose-escalation trial of ivuxolimab. Adults with locally advanced or metastatic melanoma, renal cell carcinoma, hepatocellular carcinoma or head and neck squamous cell carcinoma were enrolled in the trial. CD4+ and CD8+ T cells were sorted separately from peripheral blood before TCR sequencing. Genomic DNA was extracted from sorted cells for sequencing of the TCRbeta CDR3 region. TCRbeta CDR3 regions were sequenced using the immunoSEQ Assay. TCRdb's version of the immuneACCESS table is confined to in-frame rearrangements and falls short of the full clone set. An unresolved V gene accounts for under half of the shortfall where checked; the remainder is of unknown origin. The sample table records roughly 48,000 clones; approximately 82% of these occur just once. The ten largest make up 2.6% of the sample.

Sequences SGHTA (CDR1) and FQGNSA (CDR2) are obtained from the germline V gene. Taken from cysteine to phenylalanine, the CDR3 has 13 residues. Of the read, only the CDR3 DNA is kept; its 39 bases are in frame from base 1. Ends trimmed: V by 5 bases, J by 4 bases; bases unmatched to a gene: 4. Summary of the overall study and its limitations: Low levels of normalized T-cell clonal expansion were also seen in some patients who did not respond. After ivuxolimab, expanded clones were on average more numerous among CD8+ T cells than among CD4+ T cells. At doses of 0.1 to 3.0 mg/kg, clonal expansion of both CD4+ and CD8+ T cells in blood was seen between baseline and week 6. The antigen specificity of the clonally expanded peripheral T cells was not determined. In the 0.1-3.0 mg/kg groups, partial responders had among the lowest normalized peripheral clonal expansion, particularly in CD8+ T cells.

The source material was CD4+ or CD8+ T cells sorted from blood, sampled in a trial of the OX40 agonist ivuxolimab. The receptor was derived from an adult with an advanced solid tumor such as melanoma, head and neck, liver or kidney cancer. The chain joins TRBV7-2 to TRBJ2-7; 8 nucleotides in the junction match TRBD1. In nucleotides, the sequence is TGTGCCAGCAGCCCGAGACAGGGGTACGAGCAGTACTTC. This codes for CASSPRQGYEQYF.